These T cell receptor beta chains were read from a single sample in a study of T cells in tumors after PD-1 blockade. Sequencing used immunoSEQ multiplex PCR; TCRdb keeps in-frame clones, though not all of them. The table has roughly 25,000 clones, over 80% seen once; the top ten hold 10% to 15%. Sequenced material: PBMCs, taken after anti-PD-1 treatment. Receptor source: a human donor with basal cell carcinoma. CDR3s include the opening cysteine and the closing phenylalanine or tryptophan. A D gene is named only where the DNA matches it firmly. Size is stated for part of the rows, as once, few or many counts, or as a class when the clone is expanded.

j_call v_call clone_size d_call cdr3_nt cdr3_aa
TRBJ1-6 TRBV15 . . TGTGCCACCAGCAAAACAGACTATAATTCACCCCTCCACTTT CATSKTDYNSPLHF
TRBJ1-4 TRBV5-6 . . TGTGCCAGCAGCTTGGCACTAGGGGGGCCCGATGAAAAACTGTTTTTT CASSLALGGPDEKLFF
TRBJ2-5 TRBV9 . TRBD1 TGTGCCAGCAGCGTAGGACAGGGGGCGCGGACAGAGACCCAGTACTTC CASSVGQGARTETQYF
TRBJ1-1 TRBV12-3/TRBV12-4 . . TGTGCCAGCAGTTTGCGGTTGAACACTGAAGCTTTCTTT CASSLRLNTEAFF
TRBJ1-2 TRBV30 once . TGTGCCTGGAGTGTACAACTTTTCGGGGGCTACACCTTC CAWSVQLFGGYTF
TRBJ2-2 TRBV7-6 . . TGTGCCAGCAGCTTAGCGCGGTCCGCCGGGGAGCTGTTTTTT CASSLARSAGELFF
TRBJ1-5 TRBV6-5 . TRBD1 TGTGCCAGCTATAACGACAGGGACGAGGATCAGCCCCAGCATTTT CASYNDRDEDQPQHF
TRBJ2-1 TRBV29-1 . TRBD1 TGCAGCGTACGTAGGACAGGCAACAATGAGCAGTTCTTC CSVRRTGNNEQFF
TRBJ2-5 TRBV18 few . TGTGCCAGCTCACCAAAAGGGGCCTGGGGCAAAGAGACCCAGTACTTC CASSPKGAWGKETQYF
TRBJ2-7 TRBV10-2 . . TGCGCCAGCAGTATGACTGCAACCTACGAGCAGTACTTC CASSMTATYEQYF
TRBJ1-2 TRBV3-1/TRBV3-2 . TRBD1 TGTGCCAGCAGCGGAGTGGGGACAGGGAACTATGGCTACACCTTC CASSGVGTGNYGYTF
TRBJ2-3 TRBV5-1 . TRBD2 TGCGCCAGCACGACTAGCGGGCTCACAGATACGCAGTATTTT CASTTSGLTDTQYF
TRBJ1-1 TRBV7-9 few TRBD1 TGTGCCAGCAGCTTAGGCAGGGGGCCTGAAGCTTTCTTT CASSLGRGPEAFF
TRBJ1-1 TRBV5-5 . . TGTGCCAGCAGCTTATTACAGGTGAACACTGAAGCTTTCTTT CASSLLQVNTEAFF
TRBJ2-3 TRBV6-5 . TRBD2 TGTGCCAGCGAGCGGGGCCCCTGGGGCGATACGCAGTATTTT CASERGPWGDTQYF
TRBJ1-6 TRBV27 . . TGTGCCAGCAGTTTCAGTGAGGGTGGTTCACCCCTCCACTTT CASSFSEGGSPLHF
TRBJ2-7 TRBV7-8 . TRBD2 TGTGCCAGCAGCTTTAGCGGGGGCCCCTACGAGCAGTACTTC CASSFSGGPYEQYF
TRBJ1-2 TRBV27 . . TGTGCCAGCAGTTTATCTGGTGGGTATGGCTACACCTTC CASSLSGGYGYTF
TRBJ2-3 TRBV11-2 . TRBD2 TGTGCCAGCAGCTTAAGTAGAAAGGCGGGGGGGCGGGGAGATACGCAGTATTTT CASSLSRKAGGRGDTQYF
TRBJ1-5 TRBV6-1 . . TGTGCCAGCAGTGAAAGGAGGCAGACGGGGCTGCCCCAGCATTTT CASSERRQTGLPQHF
TRBJ1-5 TRBV19 . . TGTGCCAGTAATCAAGGGTTATTAGGCAATCAGCCCCAGCATTTT CASNQGLLGNQPQHF
TRBJ1-1 TRBV10-1 . . TGCGCCAGCAGTGAAAGGACAGTAGGTGAAGCTTTCTTT CASSERTVGEAFF
TRBJ2-1 TRBV30 . . TGTGTCGGGGGCTCCTACAATGAGCAGTTCTTC CVGGSYNEQFF
TRBJ1-2 TRBV2 . . TGTGCCAGCAGTGATACAGAAGCTAACTATGGCTACACCTTC CASSDTEANYGYTF
TRBJ1-5 TRBV7-2 . . TGTGCCAGCAGCTTAGATCCTATTAGCAATCAGCCCCAGCATTTT CASSLDPISNQPQHF
TRBJ1-5 TRBV15 . . TGTGCCACCAGCAGAGACTATCAGCCCCAGCATTTT CATSRDYQPQHF
TRBJ1-2 TRBV7-3 . TRBD1 TGTGCCAGCAGCTTAATGGGGGGCAGGGGGCGTTATGGCTACACCTTC CASSLMGGRGRYGYTF
TRBJ2-5 TRBV5-1 . . TGCGCCAGCAGCGGGGGGTCAGGTCAAGAGACCCAGTACTTC CASSGGSGQETQYF